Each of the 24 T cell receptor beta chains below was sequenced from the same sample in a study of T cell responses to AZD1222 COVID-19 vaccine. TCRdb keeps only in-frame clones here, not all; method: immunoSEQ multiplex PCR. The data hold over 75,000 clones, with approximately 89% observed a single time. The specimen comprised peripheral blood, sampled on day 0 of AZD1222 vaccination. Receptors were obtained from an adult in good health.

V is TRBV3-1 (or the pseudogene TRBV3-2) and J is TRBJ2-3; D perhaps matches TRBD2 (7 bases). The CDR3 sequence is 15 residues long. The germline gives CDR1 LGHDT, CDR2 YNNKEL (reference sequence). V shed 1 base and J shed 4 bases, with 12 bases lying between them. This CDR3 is CASSQGGGAADTQYF. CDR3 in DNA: TGTGCCAGCAGCCAAGGGGGGGGCGCGGCAGATACGCAGTATTTT.

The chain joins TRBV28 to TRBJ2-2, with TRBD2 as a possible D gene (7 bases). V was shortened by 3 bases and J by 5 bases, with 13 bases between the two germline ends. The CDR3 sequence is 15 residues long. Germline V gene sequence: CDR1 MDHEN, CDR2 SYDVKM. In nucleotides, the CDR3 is TGTGCCAGCAGTTTCGGCGGGGGCAGGACCGGGGAGCTGTTTTTT. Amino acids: CASSFGGGRTGELFF.

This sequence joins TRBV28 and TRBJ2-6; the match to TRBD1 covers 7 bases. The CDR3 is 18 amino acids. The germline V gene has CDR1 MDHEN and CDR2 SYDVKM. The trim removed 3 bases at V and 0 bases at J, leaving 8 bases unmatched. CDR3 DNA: TGTGCCAGCAGTTTGGGCAGGGGGAGAAACTCTGGGGCCAACGTCCTGACTTTC. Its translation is CASSLGRGRNSGANVLTF.

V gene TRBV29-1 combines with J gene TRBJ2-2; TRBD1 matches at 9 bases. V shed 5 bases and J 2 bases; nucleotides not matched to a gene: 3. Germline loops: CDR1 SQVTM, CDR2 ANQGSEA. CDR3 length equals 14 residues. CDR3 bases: TGCAGCGTTACAACAGGGGGCAACACCGGGGAGCTGTTTTTT. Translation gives CSVTTGGNTGELFF.

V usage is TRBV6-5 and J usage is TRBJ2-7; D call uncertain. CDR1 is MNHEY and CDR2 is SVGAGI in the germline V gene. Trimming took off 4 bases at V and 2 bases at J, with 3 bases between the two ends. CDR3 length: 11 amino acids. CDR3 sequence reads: CASSSPYEQYF. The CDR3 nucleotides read TGTGCCAGCAGTTCCCCCTACGAGCAGTACTTC.

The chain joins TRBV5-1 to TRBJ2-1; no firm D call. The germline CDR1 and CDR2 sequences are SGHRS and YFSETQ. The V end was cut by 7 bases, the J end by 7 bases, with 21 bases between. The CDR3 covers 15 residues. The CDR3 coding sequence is TGCGCCAGCCATTCGGGCCTCCCCCCTCGGAATGAGCAGTTCTTC. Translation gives CASHSGLPPRNEQFF.

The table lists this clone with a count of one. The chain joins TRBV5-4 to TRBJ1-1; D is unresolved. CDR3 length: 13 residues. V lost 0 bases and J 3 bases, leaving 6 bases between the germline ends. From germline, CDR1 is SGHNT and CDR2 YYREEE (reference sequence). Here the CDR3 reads CASSLEQYTEAFF. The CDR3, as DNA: TGTGCCAGCAGCTTGGAACAGTACACTGAAGCTTTCTTT.

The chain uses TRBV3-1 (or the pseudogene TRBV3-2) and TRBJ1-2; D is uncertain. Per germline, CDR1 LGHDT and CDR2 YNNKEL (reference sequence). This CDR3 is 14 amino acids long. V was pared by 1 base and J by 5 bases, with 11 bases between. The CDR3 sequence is CASSQVGRTYGYTF. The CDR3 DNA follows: TGTGCCAGCAGCCAAGTAGGACGGACGTATGGCTACACCTTC.

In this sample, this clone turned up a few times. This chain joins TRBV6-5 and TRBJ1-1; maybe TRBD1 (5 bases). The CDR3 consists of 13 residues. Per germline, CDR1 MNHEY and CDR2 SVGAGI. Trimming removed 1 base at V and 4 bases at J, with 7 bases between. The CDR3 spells CASSYLQGTEAFF. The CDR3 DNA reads TGTGCCAGCAGTTACTTGCAGGGCACTGAAGCTTTCTTT.

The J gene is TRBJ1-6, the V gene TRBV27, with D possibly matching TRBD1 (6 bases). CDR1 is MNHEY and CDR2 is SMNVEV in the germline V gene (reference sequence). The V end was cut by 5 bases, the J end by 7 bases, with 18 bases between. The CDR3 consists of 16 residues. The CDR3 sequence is CASSLVRDMKNSPLHF. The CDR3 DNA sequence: TGTGCCAGCAGTCTGGTCCGGGACATGAAAAATTCACCCCTCCACTTT.

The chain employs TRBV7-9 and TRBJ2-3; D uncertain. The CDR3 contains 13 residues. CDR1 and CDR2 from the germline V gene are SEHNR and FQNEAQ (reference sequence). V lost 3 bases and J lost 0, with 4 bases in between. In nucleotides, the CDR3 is TGTGCCAGCAGCTTTTCTAGCACAGATACGCAGTATTTT. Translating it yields CASSFSSTDTQYF.

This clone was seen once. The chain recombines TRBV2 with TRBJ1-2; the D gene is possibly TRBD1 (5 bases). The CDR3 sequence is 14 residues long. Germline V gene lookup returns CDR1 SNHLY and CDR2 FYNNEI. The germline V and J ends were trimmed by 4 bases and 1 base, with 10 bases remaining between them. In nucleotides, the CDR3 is TGTGCCAGCAGTGCGACAGTCGGTAACTATGGCTACACCTTC. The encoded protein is CASSATVGNYGYTF.

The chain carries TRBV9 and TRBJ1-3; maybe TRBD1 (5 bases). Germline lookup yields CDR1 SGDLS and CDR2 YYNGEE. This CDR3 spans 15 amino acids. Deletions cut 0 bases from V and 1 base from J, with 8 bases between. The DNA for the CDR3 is TGTGCCAGCAGCGTAGACCAGGGTTCTGGAAACACCATATATTTT. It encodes CASSVDQGSGNTIYF.

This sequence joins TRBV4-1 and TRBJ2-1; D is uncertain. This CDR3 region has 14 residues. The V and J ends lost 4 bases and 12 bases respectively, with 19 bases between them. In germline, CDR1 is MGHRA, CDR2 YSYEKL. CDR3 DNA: TGCGCCAGCAGCCTTCAAATGAGTTCTCCTGGGCAGTTCTTC. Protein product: CASSLQMSSPGQFF.

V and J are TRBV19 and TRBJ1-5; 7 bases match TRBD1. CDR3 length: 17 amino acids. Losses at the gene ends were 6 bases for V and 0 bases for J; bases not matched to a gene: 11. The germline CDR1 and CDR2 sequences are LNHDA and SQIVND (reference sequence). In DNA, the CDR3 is TGTGCCAGTAGCTACGCGGGACAGAGAAATAGCAATCAGCCCCAGCATTTT. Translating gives CASSYAGQRNSNQPQHF.

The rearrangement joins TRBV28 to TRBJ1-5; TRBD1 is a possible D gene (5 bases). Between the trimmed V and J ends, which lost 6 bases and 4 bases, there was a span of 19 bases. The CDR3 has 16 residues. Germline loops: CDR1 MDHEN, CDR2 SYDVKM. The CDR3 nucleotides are TGTGCCAGCAGCACCCCCCCGGGGGGTATTAATCAGCCCCAGCATTTT. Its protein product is CASSTPPGGINQPQHF.

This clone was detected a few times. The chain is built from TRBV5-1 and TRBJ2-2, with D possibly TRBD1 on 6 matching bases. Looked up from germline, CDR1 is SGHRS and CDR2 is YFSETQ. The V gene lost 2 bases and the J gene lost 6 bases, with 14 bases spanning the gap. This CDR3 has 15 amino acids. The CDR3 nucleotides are TGCGCCAGCAGCTTCGAAGGGGGAGTGGCCGGGGAGCTGTTTTTT. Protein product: CASSFEGGVAGELFF.

CDR3 residues: CASSSQGARNYGYTF. The CDR3 DNA follows: TGTGCCAGCAGTTCACAGGGGGCGCGGAACTATGGCTACACCTTC. This rearrangement joins TRBV25-1 to TRBJ1-2; 9 nucleotides match TRBD1. Germline CDR1 and CDR2: MGHDK and SYGVNS. The CDR3 is 15 residues long. After removal of 5 bases from V and 2 bases from J, the junction contained 6 bases not matched to a gene.

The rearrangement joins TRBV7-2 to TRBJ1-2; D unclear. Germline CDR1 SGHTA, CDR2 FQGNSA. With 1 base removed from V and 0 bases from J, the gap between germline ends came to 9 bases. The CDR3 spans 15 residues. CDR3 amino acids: CASSLVERANYGYTF. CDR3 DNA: TGTGCCAGCAGCTTAGTGGAGAGAGCTAACTATGGCTACACCTTC.

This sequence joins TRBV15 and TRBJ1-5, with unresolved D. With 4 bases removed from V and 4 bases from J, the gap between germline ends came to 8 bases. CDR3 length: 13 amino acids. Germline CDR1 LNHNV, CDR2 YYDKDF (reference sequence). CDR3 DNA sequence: TGTGCCACCAGCACGGCGGGTAATCAGCCCCAGCATTTT. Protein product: CATSTAGNQPQHF.

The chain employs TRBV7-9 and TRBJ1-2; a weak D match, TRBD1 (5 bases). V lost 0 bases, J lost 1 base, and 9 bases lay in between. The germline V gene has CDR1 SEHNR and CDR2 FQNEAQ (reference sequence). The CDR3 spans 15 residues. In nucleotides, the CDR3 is TGTGCCAGCAGCTTAGCGCAGGGAAGTAACTATGGCTACACCTTC. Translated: CASSLAQGSNYGYTF.

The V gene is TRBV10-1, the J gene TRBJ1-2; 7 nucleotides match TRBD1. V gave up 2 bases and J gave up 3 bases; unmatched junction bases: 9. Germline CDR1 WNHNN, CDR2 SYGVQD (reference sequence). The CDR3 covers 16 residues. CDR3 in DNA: TGCGCCAGCAGTGAGGCCCACAGGGGAGGCGACTATGGCTACACCTTC. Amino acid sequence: CASSEAHRGGDYGYTF.

CDR3 amino acids: CASSDSYSGGTHNEQFF. CDR3 nucleotides: TGTGCCAGCAGTGACTCCTATAGCGGGGGGACCCACAATGAGCAGTTCTTC. The V and J genes are TRBV6-4 and TRBJ2-1; TRBD2 matches at 10 bases. The ends lost 0 bases at V and 5 bases at J; junction bases unmatched: 7. The CDR3 length is 17 residues. Germline CDR1 is MRHNA and CDR2 is SNTAGT.

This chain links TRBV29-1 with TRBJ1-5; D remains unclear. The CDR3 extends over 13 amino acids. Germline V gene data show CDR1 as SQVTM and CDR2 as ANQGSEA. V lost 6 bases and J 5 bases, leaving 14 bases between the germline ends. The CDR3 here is CSVGEGFYQPQHF. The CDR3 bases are TGCAGCGTCGGCGAGGGCTTTTATCAGCCCCAGCATTTT.